This TCR beta chain was recovered during a study of lymphopenia after photon versus proton radiotherapy. Points from the study as a whole: Larger post-nadir TCR diversity loss correlated inversely with survival in deceased patients. Post-nadir diversity loss with photons came from oligoclonal expansion, particularly CD8+ Temra cells. Proton therapy kept repertoires fairly stable, unlike photons, which gained effector/memory cells.

This CDR3 comprises 16 residues. V was clipped by 0 bases and J by 1 base, with 12 bases between them. Germline lookup yields CDR1 KGHSH and CDR2 LQKENI. Of note for this clone: The antigen remains unidentified.

Sequencing was performed with immunoSEQ multiplex PCR; in TCRdb, only in-frame clones are kept and a portion is missing. The sample consists of about 58,000 clones, approximately 88% of them appearing once. This material consisted of peripheral blood, taken from a patient treated with proton-based radiotherapy. V usage is TRBV18 and J usage is TRBJ1-1; D may be TRBD1 (5 bases). This clonotype was sampled from a man aged 60 to 75 with pancreatic cancer. The CDR3 region has the DNA TGTGCCAGCTCACCACCTCTGAGGGGCTGGAACACTGAAGCTTTCTTT. Its protein is CASSPPLRGWNTEAFF.